This T cell receptor beta chain derives from a study of cytomegalovirus exposure and HLA in healthy donors. Study-wide context: In an earlier analysis, 117 million unique TCR beta sequences were found from 150 million to 200 million T cells. In an early release, HLA-typed donors contributed tens of millions of unique TCR sequences.

60 Vbeta and 13 Jbeta primers were used in PCR. TCRdb's copy holds only in-frame clones and misses some; the assay was immunoSEQ multiplex PCR. The sample has 100,000 to 120,000 clones; about three quarters are singletons. CDR3 length: 14 amino acids. Trimming cost V 4 bases and J 7 bases, with 13 bases left between them. From germline, CDR1 is LGHNA and CDR2 YSLEER. Study-wide points: Several of the most significant clusters were apparently associated with common viral pathogens in a later analysis. Researchers catalogued over 150 TCR beta chains as cytomegalovirus-associated.

There are a few counts of this clone. The antigen is unknown. Sequenced: PBMCs. The sequence came from a woman between 25 and 40 years old in good health and CMV-seronegative. The rearrangement joins TRBV4-3 to TRBJ1-4; D is possibly TRBD1 (6 bases). The CDR3 sequence: CASSPGGRVEKLFF. DNA of the CDR3: TGCGCCAGCAGCCCGGGGGGGCGCGTTGAAAAACTGTTTTTT.